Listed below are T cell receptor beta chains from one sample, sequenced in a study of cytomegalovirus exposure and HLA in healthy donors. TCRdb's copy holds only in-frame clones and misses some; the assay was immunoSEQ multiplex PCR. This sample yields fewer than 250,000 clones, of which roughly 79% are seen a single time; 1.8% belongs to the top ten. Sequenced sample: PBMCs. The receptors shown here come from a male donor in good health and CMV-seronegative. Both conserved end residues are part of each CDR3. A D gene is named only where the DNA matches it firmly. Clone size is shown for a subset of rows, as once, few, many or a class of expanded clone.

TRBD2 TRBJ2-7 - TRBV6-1 TGTGCCAGCAGTGAACCCTATGGCGGGGGGGCAGAGGAGCAGTACTTC CASSEPYGGGAEEQYF
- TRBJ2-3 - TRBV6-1 TGTGCCAGCAGTGACGGTCCCACAGATACGCAGTATTTT CASSDGPTDTQYF
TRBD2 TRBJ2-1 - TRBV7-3 TGTGCCAGCAGCCCCCCTCAACTAGCGGGAGCGAGAAATGAGCAGTTCTTC CASSPPQLAGARNEQFF
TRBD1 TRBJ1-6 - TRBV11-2 TGTGCCAGCAGCTTAATACAGGGGGAACCCCTCCACTTT CASSLIQGEPLHF
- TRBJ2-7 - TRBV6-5 TGTGCCAGCACCGAGGGGGGGTTGGGGGGGTACGAGCAGTACTTC CASTEGGLGGYEQYF
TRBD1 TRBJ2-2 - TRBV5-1 TGCGCCAGCATCGGACAGGGGGCCGGGGAGCTGTTTTTT CASIGQGAGELFF
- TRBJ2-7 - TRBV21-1 TGTACCAGCGGTTTAACCGGGACAGCTTTTTACGAGCAGTACTTC CTSGLTGTAFYEQYF
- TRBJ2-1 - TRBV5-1 TGCGCCAGCAGCTCGCTTAATCGAGCCAACAATGAGCAGTTCTTC CASSSLNRANNEQFF
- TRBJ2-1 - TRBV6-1 TGTGCCAGCAGGGGCAGCTCATACAATGAGCAGTTCTTC CASRGSSYNEQFF
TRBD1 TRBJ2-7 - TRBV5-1 TGCGCCAGCAGTGAGGGACAGGCTCTGCCCTACGAGCAGTACTTC CASSEGQALPYEQYF
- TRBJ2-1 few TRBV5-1 TGCGCCAGCAGCTTGGGGTCGGGGTTGTACAATGAGCAGTTCTTC CASSLGSGLYNEQFF
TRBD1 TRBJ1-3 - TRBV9 TGTGCCAGCAGCGTAGCTCCGGGGACAGAGCGGGGAAACACCATATATTTT CASSVAPGTERGNTIYF
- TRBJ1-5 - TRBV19 TGTGCCAGTAGTATAGATCGTCGGCGGGGGTCCACCCAGGTGCCCCAGCATTTT CASSIDRRRGSTQVPQHF
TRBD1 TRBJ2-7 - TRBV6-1 TGTGCCAGCAGGACAGGGGTGATCGAGCAGTACTTC CASRTGVIEQYF
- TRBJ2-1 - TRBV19 TGTGCCAGTACGAAAGACAGGTCCATTGTAAATGAGCAGTTCTTC CASTKDRSIVNEQFF
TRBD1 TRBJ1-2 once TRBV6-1 TGTGCCAGCAGTAGAACAGGGGTCGGAGACTATGGCTACACCTTC CASSRTGVGDYGYTF
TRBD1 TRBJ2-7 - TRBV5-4 TGTGCCAGCAGCTTGGCCATGGACAGGGGGCGTGAGCAGTACTTC CASSLAMDRGREQYF
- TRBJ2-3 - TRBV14 TGTGCCAGCAGCCAAGAGTTCGGGGGTGGAGATACGCAGTATTTT CASSQEFGGGDTQYF
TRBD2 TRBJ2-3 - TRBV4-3 TGCGCCAGCAGCCAAGATAAGGTAGCGGGGGATACGCAGTATTTT CASSQDKVAGDTQYF
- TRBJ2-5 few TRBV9 TGTGCCAGCAGCGTAGCTACGGGGTTGGGGACCCAGTACTTC CASSVATGLGTQYF
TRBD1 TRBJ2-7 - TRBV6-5 TGTGCCAGCAGTTCACGACAGGGGGCCTCCTACGAGCAGTACTTC CASSSRQGASYEQYF
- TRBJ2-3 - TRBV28 TGTGCCAGCAGTTTAGTCCGAGATACGCAGTATTTT CASSLVRDTQYF
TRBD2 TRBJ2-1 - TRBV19 TGTGCCAGTAGTGAGAGCGGGGGGGCGGGGGATGAGCAGTTCTTC CASSESGGAGDEQFF
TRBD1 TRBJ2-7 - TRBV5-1 TGCGCCAGCAGCTCCCGGGACAGGCCTTCCTACGAGCAGTACTTC CASSSRDRPSYEQYF
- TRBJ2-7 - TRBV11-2 TGTGCCAGCAGCTTAGGCAGCTCCTACGAGCAGTACTTC CASSLGSSYEQYF
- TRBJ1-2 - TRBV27 TGTGCCAGCAGTCTGAAAGGGGGAAACTATGGCTACACCTTC CASSLKGGNYGYTF
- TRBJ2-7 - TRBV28 TGTGCCAGCACCGGGCCAGGGGGGACCTACGAGCAGTACTTC CASTGPGGTYEQYF
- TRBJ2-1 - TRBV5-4 TGTGCCAGCAGCTTGTCCAGCTACAATGAGCAGTTCTTC CASSLSSYNEQFF
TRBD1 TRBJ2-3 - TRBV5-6 TGTGCCAGCCAGCTTGCCGCAGGGGGGCAGTATTTT CASQLAAGGQYF
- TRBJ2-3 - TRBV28 TGTGCCAGCAGGAGAGGGACAGATACGCAGTATTTT CASRRGTDTQYF
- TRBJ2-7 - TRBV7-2 TGTGCCAGCAGCTTAAGTACAGGATACTTCGAGCAGTACTTC CASSLSTGYFEQYF
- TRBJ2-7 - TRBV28 TGTGCCAGCAGGATACAGGGATACGAGCAGTACTTC CASRIQGYEQYF
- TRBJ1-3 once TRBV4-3 TGCGCCAGCAGCCAAGATACGGGGTCCGGAAACACCATATATTTT CASSQDTGSGNTIYF
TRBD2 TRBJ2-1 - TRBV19 TGTGCCAGTTGTCCGGGACTAGTCTACAATGAGCAGTTCTTC CASCPGLVYNEQFF
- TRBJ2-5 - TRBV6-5 TGTGCCAGCAGTTATCAACCAGGGGGAGGCAGGGAGACCCAGTACTTC CASSYQPGGGRETQYF
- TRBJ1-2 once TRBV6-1 TGTGCCAGCAGTGGCGGGGGCTACACCTTC CASSGGGYTF
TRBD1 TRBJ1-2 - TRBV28 TGTGCCAGCAGTTTAAGGACAGGGTGGAATGGCTACACCTTC CASSLRTGWNGYTF
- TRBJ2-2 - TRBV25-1 TGTGCCAGCACCAAACAGGGTAACAATAACGCCGGGGAGCTGTTTTTT CASTKQGNNNAGELFF
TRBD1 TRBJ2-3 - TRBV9 TGTGCCAGCAGCGCCCCCGGGACAGGGGGCGCGGATACGCAGTATTTT CASSAPGTGGADTQYF
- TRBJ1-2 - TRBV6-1 TGTGCCAGCACCGGAGGGGGGGGCTCAATCTATGGCTACACCTTC CASTGGGGSIYGYTF
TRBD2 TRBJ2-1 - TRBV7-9 TGTGCCAGCAGCCACGGTGGTCTAGCGGGAGGGGCCCCCTACAATGAGCAGTTCTTC CASSHGGLAGGAPYNEQFF
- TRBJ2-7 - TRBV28 TGTGCCAGCAGTGGGGGCAGCTCCTACGAGCAGTACTTC CASSGGSSYEQYF
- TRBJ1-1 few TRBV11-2 TGTGCCAGCAGCTTGACGCGGACACCGAGAATGAACACTGAAGCTTTCTTT CASSLTRTPRMNTEAFF
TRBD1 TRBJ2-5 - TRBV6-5 TGTGCCAGCAGTTCCGCGGACAGGCTAGAGCAGTACTTC CASSSADRLEQYF
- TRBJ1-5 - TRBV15 TGTGCCACCAGCAGAGATAAAAGGACAGAAGGGCTCTATCAGCCCCAGCATTTT CATSRDKRTEGLYQPQHF
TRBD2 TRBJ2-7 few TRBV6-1 TGTGCCAGCAGGGAACTAGCGGGGAGTTCCTACGAGCAGTACTTC CASRELAGSSYEQYF
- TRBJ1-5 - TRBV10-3 TGTGCCATCAGTGACTCCAATCAGCCCCAGCATTTT CAISDSNQPQHF
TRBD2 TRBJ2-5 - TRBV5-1 TGCGCCAGCAGCGCCGGACTAGCGGGGGACCTTGTAGGGACCCAGTACTTC CASSAGLAGDLVGTQYF
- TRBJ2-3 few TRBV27 TGTGCCAGCAGTTTCCTATTGCCTAGCACAGATACGCAGTATTTT CASSFLLPSTDTQYF
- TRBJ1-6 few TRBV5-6 TGTGCCAGCAGCCGCGGTCAGGGTAATAATTCACCCCTCCACTTT CASSRGQGNNSPLHF
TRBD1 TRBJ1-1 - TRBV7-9 TGTGCCAGCAGCTTAACAGGGGTCGCTGAAGCTTTCTTT CASSLTGVAEAFF
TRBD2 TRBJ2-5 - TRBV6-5 TGTGCCAGCAGGGGAGCGGGAACAGAGACCCAGTACTTC CASRGAGTETQYF
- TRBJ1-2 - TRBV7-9 TGTTCCAGCTCAGGGGTCGGCTATGGCTACACCTTC CSSSGVGYGYTF
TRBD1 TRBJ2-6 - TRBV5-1 TGCGCCAGCAGCCCCGGGACAGGGGGCTCTGGGGCCAACGTCCTGACTTTC CASSPGTGGSGANVLTF
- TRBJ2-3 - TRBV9 TGTGCCAGCAGCGTAGTTGATGGTGGGGGGTTTGGGACAGATACGCAGTATTTT CASSVVDGGGFGTDTQYF
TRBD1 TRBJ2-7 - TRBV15 TGTGCCACCAGCACCAATCTACCGGGACAGGGGACCTACGAGCAGTACTTC CATSTNLPGQGTYEQYF
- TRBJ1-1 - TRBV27 TGTGCCAGCAGCTTAGGGGGGATTACTGAAGCTTTCTTT CASSLGGITEAFF
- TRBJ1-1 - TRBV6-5 TGTGCCAGCAGTTACTATGGCAGGAACACTGAAGCTTTCTTT CASSYYGRNTEAFF
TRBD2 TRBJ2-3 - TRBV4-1 TGCGCCAGCAGCCCCATTCTAGCGGGAGGGAGGCTAGATACGCAGTATTTT CASSPILAGGRLDTQYF